This T cell receptor beta chain is from a study of cytomegalovirus exposure and HLA in healthy donors. A few counts support this clone. As yet, its antigen is unknown. Study-wide results and limits: What was likely a sequencing artifact was a cluster of highly shared sequence variants. Presence/absence analysis assumed near-uniform sequencing depth across donors. Immune exposure information available was restricted to CMV serostatus.

The CDR3 length is 12 residues. Trimming cost V 7 bases and J 8 bases, with 13 bases left between them. Germline V lookup: CDR1 SNHLY, CDR2 FYNNEI. It was with 60 Vbeta and 13 Jbeta primers that the PCR ran. Clones were sequenced by immunoSEQ multiplex PCR, and TCRdb holds only the in-frame ones, with some missing. This sample has about 100,000 clones, with 50% to 70% found just once. Donors in the study were healthy people who gave bone marrow. The clonotype comes from a human donor in good health. The V gene is TRBV2, the J gene TRBJ2-3; a possible D gene is TRBD1 (6 bases). Sequencing used PBMCs. The CDR3 loop is CASNTDRGTQYF. For the CDR3, the DNA is TGTGCCAGCAATACGGACAGAGGTACGCAGTATTTT.